This T cell receptor beta chain appears in the sequencing data of a study of OX40 agonist ivuxolimab in advanced cancers. Some clones are missing from TCRdb's copy, which holds only in-frame ones; the method was immunoSEQ multiplex PCR. The sample yields some 67,000 clones, 85% seen once. This clone was recorded a few times. Germline values: CDR1 SGHRS, CDR2 YFSETQ. Unmatched junction bases numbered 3, after V lost 2 bases and J lost 2 bases. The CDR3 spans 15 residues. The rearrangement joins TRBV5-1 to TRBJ1-4; TRBD1 aligns across 7 bases. Sequencing was performed on CD4+ or CD8+ T cells sorted from blood, taken in a trial of the OX40 agonist ivuxolimab. The TCR originated in an adult with an advanced solid tumor such as melanoma, head and neck, liver or kidney cancer. The CDR3 nucleotides are TGCGCCAGCAGCTTACAGGGGCTGACTAATGAAAAACTGTTTTTT. This codes for CASSLQGLTNEKLFF.